This TCR beta chain was identified during a study of cytomegalovirus exposure and HLA in healthy donors. Study details: From 150 million to 200 million T cells, an earlier analysis saw approximately 110 million unique TCR beta sequences.

The germline gives CDR1 SNHLY, CDR2 FYNNEI. The ends lost 2 bases at V and 1 base at J; junction bases unmatched: 3. This CDR3 contains 15 residues. PCR used 60 Vbeta primers and 13 Jbeta primers. TCRdb keeps only in-frame clones here, not all; method: immunoSEQ multiplex PCR. The sample records tens of thousands of clones, approximately 68% being singletons. Samples came from healthy bone marrow donors. The sequence was obtained from a boy between 10 and 17 years old in good health and CMV-seropositive. This chain joins TRBV2 and TRBJ1-2, with 8 bases identical to TRBD1. Sequencing was performed on PBMCs. DNA for the CDR3: TGTGCCAGCAGTGAAACAGGGGGGATTAACTATGGCTACACCTTC. Protein sequence: CASSETGGINYGYTF.